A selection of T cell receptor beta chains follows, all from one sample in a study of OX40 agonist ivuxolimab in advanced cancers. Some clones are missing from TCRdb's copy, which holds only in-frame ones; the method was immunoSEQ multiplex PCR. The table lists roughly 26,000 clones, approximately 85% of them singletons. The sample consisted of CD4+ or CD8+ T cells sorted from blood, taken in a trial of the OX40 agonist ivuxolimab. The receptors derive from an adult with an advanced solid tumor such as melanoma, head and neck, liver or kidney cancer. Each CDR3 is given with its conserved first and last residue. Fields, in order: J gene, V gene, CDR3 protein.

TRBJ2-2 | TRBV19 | CASSIILNTGELFF
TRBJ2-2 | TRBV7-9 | CASSLRTGETGELFF
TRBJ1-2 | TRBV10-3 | CAISETSGSLLYGYTF
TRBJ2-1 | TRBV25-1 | CASSESLLAGYNEQFF
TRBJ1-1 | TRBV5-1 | CASSSRVTTEAFF
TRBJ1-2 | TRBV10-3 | CAISKTDTPFPYGYTF
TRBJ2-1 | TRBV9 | CASTGYIDNEQFF
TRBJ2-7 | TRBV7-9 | CASSSDGLAESYEQYF
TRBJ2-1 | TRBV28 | CASTPGTGRYNEQFF
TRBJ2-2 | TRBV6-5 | CASSPFGTGELFF
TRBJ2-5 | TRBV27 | CASSLWGLAETQYF
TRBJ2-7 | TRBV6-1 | CASSSIRRAPYEQYF
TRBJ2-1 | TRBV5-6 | CASSLAGQSSYNEQFF
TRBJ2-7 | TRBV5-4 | CASSPRDRAYEQYF
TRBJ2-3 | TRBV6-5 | CASSYSGGQADTQYF
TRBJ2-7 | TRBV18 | CASSPRGSYEQYF
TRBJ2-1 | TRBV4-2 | CASSQGAGEVNEQFF
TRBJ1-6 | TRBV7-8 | CASSLRVDYNSPLHF
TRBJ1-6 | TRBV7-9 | CASSLRALSSSYNSPLHF
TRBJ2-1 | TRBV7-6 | CASSPGTSGRIEQFF
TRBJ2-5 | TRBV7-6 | CASSSPLDSSSKNQETQYF
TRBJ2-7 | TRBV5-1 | CASSYAGASYEQYF
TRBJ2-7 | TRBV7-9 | CASSLPGTGEQYF
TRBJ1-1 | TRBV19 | CASRSQGSGNTEAFF
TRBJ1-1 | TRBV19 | CASSHTGVTEAFF
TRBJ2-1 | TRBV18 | CASSLGLALSYNEQFF
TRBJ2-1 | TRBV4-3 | CASSQRFLDEQFF
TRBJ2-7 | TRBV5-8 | CATPPSGRLNYEQYF
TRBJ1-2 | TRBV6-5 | CASSYSSGVYGYTF
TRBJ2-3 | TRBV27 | CASSLSGAGSTDTQYF
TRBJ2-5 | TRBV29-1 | CSVGELLTGRETQYF
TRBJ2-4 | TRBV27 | CASREGQTGDFQYF
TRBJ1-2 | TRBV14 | CASSQRARNYGYTF
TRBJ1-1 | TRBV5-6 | CASSWQGPEAFF
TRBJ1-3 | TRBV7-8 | CASSSFTGRTGNTIYF
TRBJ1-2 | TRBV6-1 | CASSEAIGRALGDGYTF
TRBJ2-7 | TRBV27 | CASSLRGPSSYEQYF
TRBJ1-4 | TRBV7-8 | CASSQVGYNEKLFF
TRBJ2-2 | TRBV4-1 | CASSLSFSGELFF
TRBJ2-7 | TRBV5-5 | CASSPGLNGYEQYF
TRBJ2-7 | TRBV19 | CASALGGNYEQYF
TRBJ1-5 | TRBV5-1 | CASSPGTRNQPQHF
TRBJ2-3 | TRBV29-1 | CSVEGRRGTRADTQYF
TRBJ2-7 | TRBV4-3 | CASSLTGGNEQYF
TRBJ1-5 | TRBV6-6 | CASVPNGGQPQHF
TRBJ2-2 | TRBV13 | CASSLGGLARTGELFF
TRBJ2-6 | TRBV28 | CASSSPKDAGANVLTF
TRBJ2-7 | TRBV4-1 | CASSLDRNSYEQYF